These 20 T cell receptor beta chains were all obtained from the same sample, sequenced in a study of blood T cells in healthy people across ages. Combining a sample-barcoded 5' primer with a J-beta primer mix, a second PCR ran for roughly 7 to 12 cycles. TCRdb itself ran the 5' RACE reads through MiXCR, one entry per CDR3 protein. Here the sample spans approximately 800,000 distinct CDR3 sequences, around 24% being singletons. The same sample was also studied in work on T cells of mothers and their children.

The sample taken for sequencing was blood. These receptor sequences come from a boy younger than 18 in good health.

This clonotype occurred a few times. The rearrangement links TRBV12-3 or TRBV12-4 to TRBJ1-4; 7 bases fit TRBD1. The CDR3 has 14 amino acids. J lost 7 bases, V lost 5 bases, and 7 bases had no gene match. DNA for the CDR3: TGTGCCAGCAGTCCAACAGGGGACATTGAAAAACTGTTTTTT. It translates to CASSPTGDIEKLFF.

With respect to this clonotype: The junction departs from germline at one end; a sequencing error may be responsible. The chain combines TRBV6-5 with TRBJ2-5, with a weak D call TRBD2 (6 bases). CDR1 is MNHEY, CDR2 SVGAGI, per germline. The CDR3 is 14 amino acids. This chain's CDR3 is CVSSYGGSQETQYF. In nucleotides, the CDR3 is TGTGTCAGCAGTTACGGAGGGAGTCAAGAGACCCAGTACTTC.

The J gene is TRBJ2-7, the V gene TRBV12-3 or TRBV12-4, with D perhaps being TRBD1 or TRBD2 (5 bases each). V was cut by 8 bases and J by 5 bases, with 16 bases left in between. The CDR3 sequence is 13 residues long. Here the CDR3 reads CASSSPGLHEQYF. For the CDR3, the DNA is TGTGCCAGCTCATCCCCGGGGCTTCACGAGCAGTACTTC.

This clonotype turned up a few times. V gene TRBV5-1 combines with J gene TRBJ2-5; D unresolved. V was clipped by 0 bases and J by 7 bases, with 10 bases between them. CDR3 length: 13 amino acids. From germline, CDR1 is SGHRS and CDR2 YFSETQ. Here the CDR3 DNA reads TGCGCCAGCAGCTTGGGCAGAGTTGGGACCCAGTACTTC. Translating gives CASSLGRVGTQYF.

The CDR3 bases are TGCGCCAGCAGTTCTAGCGGGGGGGCCCCCAATGAGCAGTTCTTC. Translation: CASSSSGGAPNEQFF. The chain joins TRBV5-1 to TRBJ2-1, with 12 bases matching TRBD2. Germline trimming cut 5 bases from V and 6 bases from J; bases unmatched to any gene: 6. Germline lookup yields CDR1 SGHRS and CDR2 YFSETQ. This CDR3 spans 15 amino acids. The full variable domain, completed using reference TRBV5-1 and TRBJ2-1, is KAGVTQTPRYLIKTRGQQVTLSCSPISGHRSVSWYQQTPGQGLQFLFEYFSETQRNKGNFPGRFSGRQFSNSRSEMNVSTLELGDSALYLCASSSSGGAPNEQFFGPGTRLTVL.

There are a few counts of this clonotype. The chain is built from TRBV7-9 and TRBJ2-5, with D hard to call. V shed 1 base and J shed 5 bases, with 11 bases lying between them. The CDR3 runs to 14 residues. Germline assignment: CDR1 SEHNR and CDR2 FQNEAQ (reference sequence). The CDR3 here is CASSLGPYPETQYF. The CDR3 region has the DNA TGTGCCAGCAGCTTAGGACCGTACCCGGAGACCCAGTACTTC. The full variable domain, with the rest looked up from reference TRBV7-9 and TRBJ2-5, is DTGVSQNPRHKITKRGQNVTFRCDPISEHNRLYWYRQTLGQGPEFLTYFQNEAQLEKSRLLSDRFSAERPKGSFSTLEIQRTEQGDSAMYLCASSLGPYPETQYFGPGTRLLVL.

This clonotype was picked up a small number of times. The chain is built from TRBV20-1 and TRBJ2-7; 9 bases line up with TRBD2. The CDR3 runs to 14 residues. J gave up 6 bases and V 5 bases, and 11 bases lay outside the gene matches. Per the germline V gene, CDR1 is DFQATT and CDR2 is SNEGSKA (reference sequence). CDR3 residues: CSADPRLAGFEQYF. The CDR3 DNA sequence: TGCAGTGCTGATCCGAGGCTAGCGGGATTCGAGCAGTACTTC.

This clonotype was seen more than once but under ten times. The rearrangement joins TRBV30 to TRBJ2-5; TRBD2 matches 9 bases. The assigned J gene may be wrong: the sequence end matches TRBJ2-1 better. From germline, CDR1 is GTSNPN and CDR2 SVGIG (reference sequence). This CDR3 region has 15 residues. The CDR3 protein is CAWSVPSGEYNEQFF. The DNA of the CDR3 is TGTGCCTGGAGTGTACCTAGCGGGGAGTACAATGAGCAGTTCTTC.

The J gene is TRBJ2-4, the V gene TRBV5-1, with D perhaps matching TRBD1 (5 bases). The CDR3 consists of 15 residues. Trimming took off 0 bases at V and 5 bases at J, with 12 bases between the two ends. The germline V gene has CDR1 SGHRS and CDR2 YFSETQ. The CDR3 protein is CASSLEGAVENIQYF. The DNA for the CDR3 is TGCGCCAGCAGCTTGGAAGGGGCAGTAGAAAACATTCAGTACTTC.

In its sample, this clonotype was seen a few times. The genes are TRBV6-5 and TRBJ2-1, with 8 bases aligning to TRBD2. V lost 5 bases, J lost 8 bases, and 11 bases stayed unmatched. This CDR3 contains 15 residues. In germline, CDR1 is MNHEY, CDR2 SVGAGI. The DNA for the CDR3 is TGTGCCAGCAGTCCCGGGAGTAGCGGGGACCATGAGCAGTTCTTC. Its protein product is CASSPGSSGDHEQFF.

V gene TRBV10-3 combines with J gene TRBJ1-1; perhaps TRBD1 as D (5 bases). CDR3 length: 13 residues. Germline V gene lookup returns CDR1 ENHRY and CDR2 SYGVKD. Trimming took 5 bases from V and 1 from J, leaving 8 bases between them. In DNA form, the CDR3 reads TGTGCCATCAGTTCCCAGGGGAACACTGAAGCTTTCTTT. This codes for CAISSQGNTEAFF.

V gene TRBV20-1 combines with J gene TRBJ1-6; the D is unclear. The germline V and J ends were trimmed by 1 base and 10 bases, with 11 bases remaining between them. Germline CDR1 is DFQATT and CDR2 is SNEGSKA (reference sequence). The CDR3 is 13 amino acids. CDR3 bases: TGCAGTGCTAGAGGGAGGTTGGGATCACCCCTCCACTTT. Its translation is CSARGRLGSPLHF.

This clonotype was recorded a few times. The genes are TRBV20-1 and TRBJ2-7, with 7 bases matching TRBD2. Germline V gene data show CDR1 as DFQATT and CDR2 as SNEGSKA (reference sequence). CDR3 length: 12 amino acids. Trimming cost V 2 bases and J 4 bases; bases outside gene matches: 2. The CDR3 reads CSARHGRYEQYF. CDR3 in DNA: TGCAGTGCTAGACACGGGAGGTACGAGCAGTACTTC.

This clonotype was found a few times. The J gene is TRBJ2-5, the V gene TRBV27; 7 bases are a match to TRBD1. Germline V lookup: CDR1 MNHEY, CDR2 SMNVEV (reference sequence). This CDR3 comprises 14 residues. Germline trimming cut 5 bases from V and 0 bases from J; bases unmatched to any gene: 3. The CDR3: CASSRGQNQETQYF. The CDR3 DNA reads TGTGCCAGCAGTAGGGGACAGAACCAAGAGACCCAGTACTTC.

The sample holds many counts of this clonotype. The gene calls are TRBV7-2 and TRBJ2-3; 12 bases match TRBD2. V gave up 4 bases and J gave up 5 bases; unmatched junction bases: 1. CDR1 and CDR2 (germline): SGHTA, FQGNSA. The CDR3 is made up of 14 amino acids. The CDR3 protein is CASSSTSGGDTQYF. CDR3 nucleotide sequence: TGTGCCAGCAGCTCGACTAGCGGGGGAGATACGCAGTATTTT.

This chain links TRBV7-8 with TRBJ1-1; no clear D. V dropped 4 bases and J dropped 0 bases, with 12 bases sitting between them. Germline CDR1 reads SGHVS; CDR2 reads FQNEAQ. This CDR3 region has 15 residues. The CDR3 DNA reads TGTGCCAGCAGCTCCGAACCGGGATTGAACACTGAAGCTTTCTTT. As protein: CASSSEPGLNTEAFF.

The chain recombines TRBV7-2 with TRBJ1-6; D might be TRBD1 (5 bases). Germline CDR1 and CDR2: SGHTA and FQGNSA. V lost 0 bases and J lost 9, with 12 bases in between. This CDR3 has 15 amino acids. The CDR3 loop reads CASSLAGGSGSPLHF. The CDR3, as DNA: TGTGCCAGCAGCTTAGCCGGGGGGTCGGGTTCACCCCTCCACTTT.

This clonotype was seen a handful of times. This chain uses TRBV25-1 with TRBJ1-2; no clear D. Trimming left V 4 bases short and J 5 bases short, with 11 bases between. The CDR3 sequence is 13 residues long. From germline, CDR1 is MGHDK and CDR2 SYGVNS. CDR3 nucleotides: TGTGCCAGCAGTGGTGGAGGCTGGTATGGCTACACCTTC. As protein: CASSGGGWYGYTF.

The J gene is TRBJ2-5, the V gene TRBV20-1, with D perhaps TRBD1 (5 bases). The J call may not be correct, given that the DNA end is closer to TRBJ2-7. Per germline, CDR1 DFQATT and CDR2 SNEGSKA (reference sequence). This CDR3 region has 11 residues. The CDR3 reads CSAKPGSEQYF. The CDR3 DNA sequence: TGCAGTGCTAAGCCAGGGTCCGAGCAGTACTTC.

The V gene is TRBV5-5, the J gene TRBJ2-1; TRBD2 agrees at 8 bases. Germline V lookup: CDR1 SGHKS, CDR2 YYEKEE (reference sequence). With V trimmed by 5 bases and J by 2 bases, 6 bases remained unmatched. This CDR3 contains 15 residues. CDR3 loop: CASRLGTRAYNEQFF. In DNA form, the CDR3 reads TGTGCCAGCAGACTCGGGACTAGGGCCTACAATGAGCAGTTCTTC.